These T cell receptor beta chains were read from a single sample in a study of blood T cell repertoires in COVID-19. Measured with immunoSEQ multiplex PCR; TCRdb has only the in-frame clones, and not every one. The data contain 200,000 to 300,000 clones, approximately 80% of them singletons. Sequencing was performed on peripheral blood. Receptors originate from an older woman with active or convalescent COVID-19. Both conserved end residues are part of each CDR3. A D gene is named only where the DNA matches it firmly. Size is stated for part of the rows, as once, few or many counts, or as a class when the clone is expanded.

>-|TRBV2|TRBJ2-1|-
TGTGCCAGCGGTGGAAGGGGCCACTACAATGAGCAGTTCTTC
CASGGRGHYNEQFF
>-|TRBV19|TRBJ1-4|-
TGTGCCAGTAGTACCAGACAGATAGCAACTAATGAAAAACTGTTTTTT
CASSTRQIATNEKLFF
>-|TRBV3-1/TRBV3-2|TRBJ2-5|-
TGTGCCAGCAGCCAAGATACGCAGGTCAGGGAGACCCAGTACTTC
CASSQDTQVRETQYF
>TRBD2|TRBV9|TRBJ2-1|-
TGTGCCAGCAGTCGGGGTACTGGCGGGAGGGCCCCCGGGGAGCAGTTCTTC
CASSRGTGGRAPGEQFF
>TRBD2|TRBV4-2|TRBJ2-7|-
TGTGCCAGCAGCCAAGTCGTACTAGCGGGGTCCTACGAGCAGTACTTC
CASSQVVLAGSYEQYF
>-|TRBV24-1|TRBJ2-1|-
TGTGCCACCAGTGATGCCAGGACTAACAATGAGCAGTTCTTC
CATSDARTNNEQFF
>TRBD1|TRBV3-1/TRBV3-2|TRBJ2-1|-
TGTGCCAGCAGCCCCCACCCGACAGGGTTCAATGAGCAGTTCTTC
CASSPHPTGFNEQFF
>-|TRBV15|TRBJ2-1|-
TGTGCCACCAGCAGAGGAAAAGGAGGCTCCTACAATGAGCAGTTCTTC
CATSRGKGGSYNEQFF
>-|TRBV6-1|TRBJ1-1|-
TGTGCCAGCAGTGAAGCTTTAGTCGGGAGCACTGAAGCTTTCTTT
CASSEALVGSTEAFF
>-|TRBV5-1|TRBJ1-1|-
TGCGCCAGCAGCTTGGCAGGGTTCGCGAACACTGAAGCTTTCTTT
CASSLAGFANTEAFF
>TRBD2|TRBV11-3|TRBJ2-3|-
TGTGCCAGCAGCTCCAGGACTAGCGGGAGTATGGATACGCAGTATTTT
CASSSRTSGSMDTQYF
>-|TRBV11-3|TRBJ2-2|-
TGTGCCAGCAGCCCCCGGGACTTGAACACCGGGGAGCTGTTTTTT
CASSPRDLNTGELFF
>-|TRBV6-5|TRBJ1-5|-
TGTGCCATAAAGGGGACTTTCAATCAGCCCCAGCATTTT
CAIKGTFNQPQHF
>-|TRBV12-3/TRBV12-4|TRBJ2-2|-
TGTGCCAGTAGACTAGACGGGGAGCTGTTTTTT
CASRLDGELFF
>-|TRBV18|TRBJ2-2|-
TGTGCCAGCTCACAATCCAACAGGGAAAGGAACACCGGGGAGCTGTTTTTT
CASSQSNRERNTGELFF
>TRBD1|TRBV5-1|TRBJ1-5|few
TGCGCCAGCAGCTTAGGGACAGGGTGGGGACAGCCCCAGCATTTT
CASSLGTGWGQPQHF
>-|TRBV5-1|TRBJ2-2|-
TGCGCCAGCAGCTCAAACCCCAGCACCGGGGAGCTGTTTTTT
CASSSNPSTGELFF
>-|TRBV12-5|TRBJ2-5|-
TGTGCTAGTGGTTCAACGACAGGCCAAGAGACCCAGTACTTC
CASGSTTGQETQYF
>TRBD1|TRBV19|TRBJ1-5|-
TGTGCCAGTAGTTGGGACAGGAGGGAAGAACAGCCCCAGCATTTT
CASSWDRREEQPQHF
>TRBD2|TRBV27|TRBJ2-1|-
TGTGCCAGCAGTTGGACTAGCGGCTACAATGAGCAGTTCTTC
CASSWTSGYNEQFF
>-|TRBV28|TRBJ1-5|-
TGTGCCATCGGCAAGGGGGGGCCGCGTCAGCCCCAGCATTTT
CAIGKGGPRQPQHF
>-|TRBV2|TRBJ2-5|-
TGTGCCAGCAGTGTGGAGGGGGCGGGAGAGACCCAGTACTTC
CASSVEGAGETQYF
>-|TRBV27|TRBJ2-7|-
TGTGCCAGCAGTTTAGGGCAGATGGTCGAGCAGTACTTC
CASSLGQMVEQYF
>-|TRBV10-3|TRBJ1-1|once
TGTGCCATCAGTGGAGGGAACACTGAAGCTTTCTTT
CAISGGNTEAFF
>-|TRBV5-1|TRBJ1-5|-
TGCGCCAGCAGCTTTGGTGCTGGGGGGAATCAGCCCCAGCATTTT
CASSFGAGGNQPQHF
>TRBD2|TRBV29-1|TRBJ2-5|-
TGCAGCGTTGAGGGACTAGCGGGGAACCAAGAGACCCAGTACTTC
CSVEGLAGNQETQYF
>TRBD1|TRBV5-8|TRBJ2-1|-
TGTGCCAGCAGCTCGGGACAGAGCTCCTACAATGAGCAGTTCTTC
CASSSGQSSYNEQFF
>TRBD1|TRBV10-3|TRBJ1-2|once
TGTGCCATCAGCCCCTCAGGGGGCGGAATCAGCGGCTATGGCTACACCTTC
CAISPSGGGISGYGYTF
>-|TRBV5-4|TRBJ1-1|-
TGTGCCAGCAGCTTGGGTATGGGGGGTCCGGTGTCGGAAGCTTTCTTT
CASSLGMGGPVSEAFF
>TRBD1|TRBV11-3|TRBJ1-6|-
TGTGCCAGCAGCTTAAACAGGGGAAATTCACCCCTCCACTTT
CASSLNRGNSPLHF
>TRBD2|TRBV6-2/TRBV6-3|TRBJ2-5|-
TGTGCCAGCAGTTACCTCCCATTAGCGGGGGGAGAAGAGACCCAGTACTTC
CASSYLPLAGGEETQYF
>TRBD2|TRBV5-1|TRBJ2-4|-
TGCGCCAGCAGCTTCGGGGGGAGCAACGTGGGCATTCAGTACTTC
CASSFGGSNVGIQYF
>TRBD1|TRBV12-3/TRBV12-4|TRBJ1-2|-
TGTGCCAGCAGGGAAGGGACAGCCTCTGGCTACACCTTC
CASREGTASGYTF
>TRBD2|TRBV29-1|TRBJ2-1|-
TGCAGCTCTCGCATAGCGGGAGGGCCGAATGAGCAGTTCTTC
CSSRIAGGPNEQFF
>TRBD2|TRBV7-8|TRBJ2-7|-
TGTGCCAGCAGCCTAGGGACTAGCGGGAGTACCTACGAGCAGTACTTC
CASSLGTSGSTYEQYF
>TRBD1|TRBV5-6|TRBJ1-2|-
TGTGCCAGCAGCTCGGACAGGGATATATCATATGGCTACACCTTC
CASSSDRDISYGYTF
>-|TRBV28|TRBJ1-5|-
TGTGCCAGCAGTTTCAGGGAATACAATCAGCCCCAGCATTTT
CASSFREYNQPQHF
>TRBD1|TRBV19|TRBJ1-1|once
TGTGCCAGTAGCGTCCCCCTCCGACAGGGCTTACCTGAAGCTTTCTTT
CASSVPLRQGLPEAFF
>TRBD1|TRBV24-1|TRBJ2-2|-
TGTGCCACCAGTGACGTGACAGGGTCCCATGCCGGGGAGCTGTTTTTT
CATSDVTGSHAGELFF
>-|TRBV4-2|TRBJ1-6|-
TGTGCCAGCAGCCAGGGTGAGGGCCAAAATTCACCCCTCCACTTT
CASSQGEGQNSPLHF
>-|TRBV29-1|TRBJ2-2|once
TGCAGCGTGGACAGCCAGAGGACCGGGGAGCTGTTTTTT
CSVDSQRTGELFF